This T cell receptor beta chain was recovered during a study of T-cell memory formation after mild COVID-19. Study summary: In these data, TCR clusters were largely donor specific.

Barcoded TCR alpha and TCR beta cDNA libraries with UMIs came from 5'RACE using constant-segment primers. TCRdb redid the calling of the 5' RACE reads with MiXCR, one entry per CDR3 protein. The table includes roughly 100,000 distinct CDR3 sequences, around 12% detected once. Regarding the study as a whole: Memory cells collected pre-infection included some clones that later responded, suggesting cross-reactive memory joined.

On this clonotype: Antigen unknown.

Trimming pared 1 base from V and 3 bases from J, leaving 13 bases between. This CDR3 has 15 residues. Sequenced sample: PBMCs or a T cell subset sorted from them (not recorded which). The rearrangement joins TRBV12-3 or TRBV12-4 to TRBJ2-7; TRBD1 might be the D (5 bases). The source of this sequence is an adult woman who had mild COVID-19 (a few samples of this study predate the infection). Cell type and time point are not known. The CDR3 sequence is CASSLGAGQGYEQYF. DNA for the CDR3: TGTGCCAGCAGTTTAGGGGCAGGGCAAGGCTACGAGCAGTACTTC.